A single sample gave rise to the 3 T cell receptor beta chains below, sequenced in a study of blood T cells in healthy people across ages (dated by TCRdb to the mid-2010s). Library construction relied on 5' RACE. These reads were obtained on an Illumina HiSeq 2500. A second 7 to 11 cycle PCR used a sample-barcoded 5' primer and a J-beta primer mix. TCRdb ran its own pipeline on the public reads, namely fastp trimming at Q25 and MiXCR clone calling, and kept in-frame beta chains. Rows are combined by CDR3 protein, so each entry shows the most common genes and DNA. Counted in this sample were around 1,600,000 distinct CDR3 sequences; around 40% of them appeared once. Together, the top ten hold under 5% of the sample. Sequencing was performed on blood. These TCRs come from a woman between 18 and 29 years old in good health.

V gene TRBV7-9 combines with J gene TRBJ1-6, with a tentative D call TRBD1 (6 bases). The CDR3 spans 11 residues. Germline CDR1 is SEHNR and CDR2 is FQNEAQ (reference sequence). Trimming removed 3 bases from V and 16 bases from J, with 10 bases in between. The CDR3 region has the DNA TGTGCCAGCAGCTTCGAGGGACATCTCCACTTT. Translating it yields CASSFEGHLHF.

The V and J genes are TRBV11-1 and TRBJ2-5; D tentatively reads TRBD1 or TRBD2 (5 bases each). The CDR3 contains 15 residues. Between the trimmed V and J ends, which lost 2 bases and 11 bases, there was a span of 21 bases. Germline-derived CDR1 and CDR2 are SGHAT and FQDESV (reference sequence). The CDR3 DNA reads TGTGCCAGCAGCTTATTAGACAGCCGAGGGGATGAGCAGTACTTC. It codes for CASSLLDSRGDEQYF.

A single count supports this clonotype. CDR3 residues: CASSKRLAGTSGANVLTF. DNA for the CDR3: TGTGCCAGCAGCAAGCGACTAGCGGGAACCTCTGGGGCCAACGTCCTGACTTTC. The rearrangement joins TRBV7-2 to TRBJ2-6, with 11 bases aligning to TRBD2. CDR3 length: 18 amino acids. Looked up from germline, CDR1 is SGHTA and CDR2 is FQGNSA. The trim removed 5 bases at V and 0 bases at J, leaving 6 bases unmatched.